This is a list of T cell receptor beta chains from one sample in a study of T cells in Graves' hyperthyroidism and ophthalmopathy. TCRdb ran MiXCR on the multiplex PCR reads and lists one entry per CDR3 protein. The table has about 660,000 distinct CDR3 sequences, just under 45% seen once; the top ten hold roughly 6.5%. The sample taken for sequencing was peripheral blood or thyroid tissue (not recorded which). The source of these receptors is an adult man with Graves' disease, either hyperthyroidism or ophthalmopathy (not recorded which). Both conserved end residues are part of each CDR3. D genes are given only for firm matches. A clone size is listed for some rows: how often the clone was seen (once, few, many), or a class if it is expanded.

clone_size j_call v_call d_call cdr3_nt cdr3_aa
. TRBJ1-2 TRBV2 TRBD1 TGTGCCAGCAGTTACTCCCGGGACAGGGGGCTTTATGGCTACACCTTC CASSYSRDRGLYGYTF
. TRBJ2-2 TRBV7-3 . TGTGCCAGCAAGGGGGCTAGCGGGTCCACCGGGGAGCTGTTTTTT CASKGASGSTGELFF
. TRBJ2-7 TRBV2 . TGTGCCAGCAGTGCTAGGTCGGGTCTCGAGCAGTACTTC CASSARSGLEQYF
. TRBJ1-1 TRBV5-4 TRBD1 TGTGCCAGCAGCTACCCGGGACAGTACACTGAAGCTTTCTTT CASSYPGQYTEAFF
few TRBJ2-5 TRBV29-1 . TGCAGCGTTGGGGGGAATAAAGAGACCCAGTACTTC CSVGGNKETQYF
once TRBJ1-2 TRBV25-1 TRBD1 TGTGCCAGCGGGGGACAGGGGAACTATGGCTACACCTTC CASGGQGNYGYTF
. TRBJ1-5 TRBV9 . TGCGCCAGCAGCCAAGATTGGGCGGCCCGCAATCAGCCCCAGCATTTT CASSQDWAARNQPQHF
. TRBJ2-7 TRBV20-1 TRBD2 TGCAGTGCCAGAGGGCTAGCGGGGACTACATACGAGCAGTACTTC CSARGLAGTTYEQYF
. TRBJ2-5 TRBV12-3/TRBV12-4 . TGTGCCAGCAGTCCCGGGAATTGGGGCAGGGCCTACGAAGAGACCCAGTACTTC CASSPGNWGRAYEETQYF
few TRBJ1-1 TRBV6-1 . TGTGCCAGCAGCCGAAAAGAAGCTTTCTTT CASSRKEAFF
few TRBJ1-4 TRBV10-3 TRBD1 TGTGCCAGCAGACAGGGCGATGGTGAAAAACTGTTTTTT CASRQGDGEKLFF
many TRBJ1-5 TRBV24-1 . TGTGCCACCAGTGATTCCCGACAGGTCGATCAGCCCCAGCATTTT CATSDSRQVDQPQHF
few TRBJ2-5 TRBV19 . TGTGCCAGTAGTAAGCGCCGAGAGGAGCGGGCTAAAGAGACCCAGTACTTC CASSKRREERAKETQYF
many TRBJ1-6 TRBV7-8 . TGTGCCAGCAGCTCCATGTCGGAACCCCTCCACTTT CASSSMSEPLHF
. TRBJ2-1 TRBV10-3 . TGTGCCATCAGTGAACGTAGACATGAGCAGTTCTTC CAISERRHEQFF
few TRBJ2-2 TRBV6-5 . TGTGCCAGCAGTTATGGTGATACCGGGGAGCTGTTTTTT CASSYGDTGELFF
many TRBJ1-5 TRBV24-1 . TGTGCCACCAGTAGTCGACAGACTGGTCAGCCCCAGCATTTT CATSSRQTGQPQHF
many TRBJ1-6 TRBV15 TRBD1 TGTGCCACCAGCGCCGCCAGGGGGAATTCACCCCTCCACTTT CATSAARGNSPLHF
. TRBJ1-5 TRBV19 . TGTGCCAGTAGTATAGATCAAGGGGCCCTGAATCAGCCCCAGCATTTT CASSIDQGALNQPQHF
. TRBJ2-5 TRBV7-6 TRBD2 TGTGCCAGCAGCGGACTAGCGGGAGGTGTCCAAGAGACCCAGTACTTC CASSGLAGGVQETQYF
many TRBJ2-5 TRBV6-5 TRBD1 TGTGCCAGCAGTTGGACAGGGGTTCAAGAGACCCAGTACTTC CASSWTGVQETQYF
many TRBJ2-7 TRBV7-2 . TGTGCCAGCAGCTCATCCGGGACCACCTACGAGCAGTACTTC CASSSSGTTYEQYF
. TRBJ1-3 TRBV15 . TGTGCCACCAGCAGAGCCATATATTTT CATSRAIYF
. TRBJ1-4 TRBV7-6 . TGTGCCAGCAGCTCCGGACCGGGACGGGGTGAAAAACTGTTTTTT CASSSGPGRGEKLFF
few TRBJ1-4 TRBV20-1 . TGCAGTGCTAGAGATCGGGTCCCGGTTAATGAAAAACTGTTTTTT CSARDRVPVNEKLFF
few TRBJ2-5 TRBV7-2 TRBD2 TGTGCCAGCAGCCAACGACTAGCGGGAGAAGAGACCCAGTACTTC CASSQRLAGEETQYF
. TRBJ2-7 TRBV10-3 TRBD2 TGTGCCAGCAGATTTACTAGCGGGAGCCTCTACGAGCAGTACTTC CASRFTSGSLYEQYF
. TRBJ1-2 TRBV6-1 . TGTGCCAGCAGTGAAGCTGGGGGGACAAGTGGCTACACCTTC CASSEAGGTSGYTF
many TRBJ2-3 TRBV7-9 . TGTGCCAGCAGCCCTCAGTGGGGCAACACAGATACGCAGTATTTT CASSPQWGNTDTQYF
. TRBJ1-4 TRBV7-3 . TGTGCCAGTAGTCGCGACCGGGGGCTCGTGGCTAATGAAAAACTGTTTTTT CASSRDRGLVANEKLFF
. TRBJ2-2 TRBV7-9 . TGTGCCAGCAGCCCCCCACGGACACGGGAGCTGTTTTTT CASSPPRTRELFF
few TRBJ2-7 TRBV6-1 TRBD1 TGTGCCAGCAGTGAAGGGGACAGGGGAACTTACGAGCAGTACTTC CASSEGDRGTYEQYF
few TRBJ1-1 TRBV5-4 . TGCGCCAGCAGCCAAGGATCTGGGGTTGACACTGAAGCTTTCTTT CASSQGSGVDTEAFF
many TRBJ2-7 TRBV5-4 TRBD2 TGTGCCAGCAGCTTGAGGGCTAGCGGGATCTACGAGCAGTACTTC CASSLRASGIYEQYF
many TRBJ2-5 TRBV9 TRBD1 TGTGCCAGCAGCGTAGCTCAGGGGGCAGAGACCCAGTACTTC CASSVAQGAETQYF
. TRBJ1-2 TRBV29-1 . TGCAGCGGAAACTATGGCTACACCTTC CSGNYGYTF
many TRBJ1-3 TRBV20-1 . TGCAGTGCTTTTAGTATAGGTGAAGAAGCTGGAAACACCATATATTTT CSAFSIGEEAGNTIYF
few TRBJ1-1 TRBV7-3 . TGTGCCAGCAGCTTAGGCTTCCGACGGGAAGCTTTCTTT CASSLGFRREAFF
few TRBJ1-2 TRBV5-1 . TGCGCCAGCAGCTTGGAGTTGACGGCCCACAACTATGGCTACACCTTC CASSLELTAHNYGYTF
few TRBJ1-1 TRBV10-1 . TGCGCCAGCAGTGAGTCGAGAAAGGGGACGGCTTTCTTT CASSESRKGTAFF
. TRBJ1-5 TRBV12-3/TRBV12-4 . TGTGCCAGCAGACCGACTACAGGGAGTTCTGCCGCCGTCCAGCCCCAGCATTTT CASRPTTGSSAAVQPQHF
many TRBJ2-7 TRBV15 . TGTGCCACCAGCAGAGAGAGCGTCCCCTACGAGCAGTACTTC CATSRESVPYEQYF
. TRBJ2-7 TRBV11-1 TRBD1 TGTGCCAGCAGTTACGCGGGACAGGGGTACGAGCAGTACTTC CASSYAGQGYEQYF
. TRBJ2-6 TRBV15 TRBD1 TGTGCCACCAGCAGAATGACAGGGACTGGGGCCAACGTCCTGACTTTC CATSRMTGTGANVLTF
few TRBJ1-4 TRBV7-9 . TGTGCCAGCAGCGCACAGGGTGTGTGGGAAAAACTGTTTTTT CASSAQGVWEKLFF
. TRBJ1-3 TRBV10-2 TRBD1 TGCGCCAGCAGTGACCCAGGGGGCGAGGAAGGAAACACCATATATTTT CASSDPGGEEGNTIYF